The sequence of this TCR beta chain was determined in a study of blood T cells in healthy people across ages. Study conclusions and caveats: Changes in expanded clonotypes were possibly confounded, as the CMV status of donors was unknown. Significant beta diversity loss was already apparent by age approximately 36, declining roughly linearly.

In regard to this clonotype: Its target is unknown.

For the second PCR, which ran for 7 to 11 cycles, a sample-barcoded 5' primer and a J-beta primer mix were used. One entry per CDR3 protein, called by TCRdb with MiXCR from the 5' RACE reads. This table holds about 1.4 million distinct CDR3 sequences, approximately 60% found once. Staff drew 9 to 10 milliliters of peripheral blood from each donor. Isolated PBMCs totaled at least 6.5 million in each sample. Germline CDR1 reads DFQATT; CDR2 reads SNEGSKA (reference sequence). CDR3 length: 12 amino acids. The sample was blood. The clonotype originates from a young man in good health. The chain links TRBV20-1 to TRBJ2-5; either TRBD1 or TRBD2 may fit D (5 bases each). The end of the DNA fits TRBJ2-7 better, so the J call may be wrong. CDR3 amino acids: CSAPGLRGEQYF. CDR3 in DNA: TGCAGTGCTCCCGGGCTGAGGGGCGAGCAGTACTTC.